The 15 T cell receptor beta chains reported below all come from one sample, sequenced in a study of shared clonotypes between healthy human individuals. Sequenced by immunoSEQ multiplex PCR; TCRdb stores in-frame clones only, minus some. The table has under 750,000 clones, roughly 72% seen once. Source material: memory CD4+ T cells sorted from blood. Subset specified: CD45RA-negative fraction. The receptors were sampled from a woman aged 25 to 45 in good health.

This clone was picked up a small number of times. In the same sample, other DNA sequences code for this CDR3. This chain joins TRBV2 and TRBJ2-7; D not certain. Germline values: CDR1 SNHLY, CDR2 FYNNEI. The CDR3 runs to 13 residues. V was shortened by 4 bases and J by 0 bases, with 7 bases between the two germline ends. CDR3 loop: CASSGDFSYEQYF. CDR3 DNA sequence: TGTGCCAGCAGTGGAGACTTCTCCTACGAGCAGTACTTC.

V and J are TRBV5-4 and TRBJ2-7; D uncertain. V lost 0 bases and J lost 5, with 15 bases in between. The CDR3 has 15 residues. The germline CDR1 and CDR2 sequences are SGHNT and YYREEE (reference sequence). CDR3 coding DNA: TGTGCCAGCAGCTTGGCCATGTCGGTTGGGAACGAGCAGTACTTC. Its translation is CASSLAMSVGNEQYF.

This clone has just a few counts. The rearrangement links TRBV28 to TRBJ1-2; D gene uncertain. The CDR3 consists of 13 residues. Trimming pared 7 bases from V and 5 bases from J, leaving 14 bases between. Germline V CDR1 and CDR2: MDHEN, SYDVKM. DNA for the CDR3: TGTGCCAGCAACGAAGGACTGTTTTATGGCTACACCTTC. As protein: CASNEGLFYGYTF.

Of note for this clone: The junction departs from the called germline gene at one end, perhaps through a read error. The chain uses TRBV6-5 and TRBJ2-7; tentative D call: TRBD1 (5 bases). This CDR3 has 13 amino acids. Germline loops: CDR1 MNHEY, CDR2 SVGAGI. DNA of the CDR3: TGTGCCATCAGTGTCCAGGGCCTTTACGAGCAGTACTTC. Protein product: CAISVQGLYEQYF.

This clone was picked up many times. The chain carries TRBV9 and TRBJ2-1, with TRBD1 matching over 9 bases. This CDR3 region has 15 residues. Germline V CDR1 and CDR2: SGDLS, YYNGEE. V shed 6 bases, J shed 3 bases, and the junction held 7 bases outside the gene matches. The CDR3 coding sequence is TGTGCCAGCACAACGGGACAGGGAGGCTACAATGAGCAGTTCTTC. Its protein product is CASTTGQGGYNEQFF.

This chain connects TRBV6-1 to TRBJ2-5, with D perhaps TRBD1 (5 bases). V shed 9 bases and J shed 8 bases, with 22 bases lying between them. There are 14 residues in the CDR3. Germline CDR1 MNHNS, CDR2 SASEGT. DNA for the CDR3: TGTGCCAGTTCCGCCCGCCGAGACAGTACTACCCAGTACTTC. It yields the protein CASSARRDSTTQYF.

The V gene is TRBV7-8, the J gene TRBJ2-7; 8 nucleotides agree with TRBD2. CDR3 length equals 15 residues. Germline CDR1 and CDR2: SGHVS and FQNEAQ. V shed 6 bases and J 7 bases; nucleotides not matched to a gene: 14. CDR3 protein: CASRPRGAQLSEQYF. The CDR3 nucleotides are TGTGCCAGCAGACCGCGGGGGGCGCAACTTTCAGAGCAGTACTTC.

This sequence joins TRBV14 and TRBJ2-2; TRBD2 is a possible D gene (7 bases). Germline V gene lookup returns CDR1 SGHDN and CDR2 FVKESK. The V end lost 1 base, the J end lost 4 bases, and 13 bases lay between the germline ends. CDR3 length: 16 amino acids. The CDR3 spells CASSQVGGLATGELFF. The CDR3 nucleotides read TGTGCCAGCAGCCAAGTCGGGGGGCTGGCCACCGGGGAGCTGTTTTTT.

The table lists this clone with a few counts. The chain combines TRBV19 with TRBJ1-2; D might be TRBD1 (6 bases). Germline lookup yields CDR1 LNHDA and CDR2 SQIVND (reference sequence). The CDR3 has 14 residues. V dropped 5 bases and J dropped 4 bases, with 14 bases sitting between them. The CDR3 sequence is CASSWQGSIYGYTF. The CDR3 nucleotides are TGTGCCAGTAGTTGGCAGGGGAGTATCTATGGCTACACCTTC.

This chain uses TRBV25-1 with TRBJ1-4; D is undetermined. This CDR3 spans 18 amino acids. The V gene lost 1 base and the J gene lost 2 bases, with 17 bases spanning the gap. The V gene's germline CDR1 is MGHDK and CDR2 SYGVNS. CDR3 in DNA: TGTGCCAGCAGTGAATGGTTGAGGAATCGGGAGACTAATGAAAAACTGTTTTTT. It yields the protein CASSEWLRNRETNEKLFF.

The CDR3 DNA is TGTGCCAGCAGCTTGGGACTAGCGGTAAGCTCCTACAATGAGCAGTTCTTC. Translated: CASSLGLAVSSYNEQFF. The chain links TRBV5-4 to TRBJ2-1; TRBD2 aligns across 9 bases. Germline CDR1 is SGHNT and CDR2 is YYREEE (reference sequence). The ends lost 0 bases at V and 0 bases at J; junction bases unmatched: 4. CDR3 length: 17 residues. Full variable domain (remainder filled in from reference TRBV5-4 and TRBJ2-1): ETGVTQSPTHLIKTRGQQVTLRCSSQSGHNTVSWYQQALGQGPQFIFQYYREEENGRGNFPPRFSGLQFPNYSSELNVNALELDDSALYLCASSLGLAVSSYNEQFFGPGTRLTVL.

V gene TRBV19 combines with J gene TRBJ1-1, with 8 bases lining up with TRBD1. The CDR3 contains 16 residues. Germline V gene lookup returns CDR1 LNHDA and CDR2 SQIVND (reference sequence). V shed 5 bases and J 3 bases; nucleotides not matched to a gene: 11. In DNA, the CDR3 is TGTGCCAGTAGTCGCCCAGGGGGCCTGTCGGACACTGAAGCTTTCTTT. This translates into CASSRPGGLSDTEAFF.

This clone was seen only once. The CDR3 protein is CASSSSGGREANEKLFF. The DNA of the CDR3 is TGTGCCAGCAGTTCCTCAGGAGGGCGGGAAGCTAATGAAAAACTGTTTTTT. This sequence joins TRBV28 and TRBJ1-4, with D uncertain. Germline CDR1 and CDR2: MDHEN and SYDVKM. The CDR3 consists of 17 residues. Trimming cost V 4 bases and J 3 bases, with 18 bases left between them.

This chain joins TRBV9 and TRBJ1-2; 11 nucleotides agree with TRBD1. The CDR3 extends over 15 amino acids. The germline gives CDR1 SGDLS, CDR2 YYNGEE. After removal of 6 bases from V and 8 bases from J, the junction contained 12 bases not matched to a gene. CDR3 coding DNA: TGTGCCAGCACCCTTCAGGGACAGGGGGGACGAGGCTACACCTTC. This sequence encodes CASTLQGQGGRGYTF.

The chain links TRBV5-6 to TRBJ2-3; D perhaps matches TRBD2 (6 bases). The V end was cut by 2 bases, the J end by 4 bases, with 14 bases between. Germline CDR1 SGHDT, CDR2 YYEEEE. The CDR3 sequence is 15 residues long. As DNA, the CDR3 is TGTGCCAGCAGCTTCAGGCTGGGAGGCGCAGATACGCAGTATTTT. Encoded protein: CASSFRLGGADTQYF.